Described below is a single T cell receptor (beta chain) sequence and its context. Its antigen is currently unknown. This record comes from a study of cytomegalovirus exposure and HLA in healthy donors. Study conclusions and caveats: It was in a later analysis that TCR association rates were seen to vary by HLA locus, highest for DRB1 and lowest for HLA-C. The later analysis indicated that the majority of CMV-associated TCR beta chains appeared HLA-restricted.

The PCR employed 60 Vbeta primers together with 13 Jbeta primers. The assay was immunoSEQ multiplex PCR, and TCRdb's table has in-frame clones only and misses some. The sample has about 68,000 clones, roughly 77% seen once; the top ten hold 6.5%. Sequencing input: PBMCs. The sequence was collected from a human donor in good health.

This CDR3 is CASSADSGGEFF. The CDR3 nucleotides read TGTGCCAGCAGTGCGGATAGCGGGGGGGAGTTCTTC. The rearrangement joins TRBV2 to TRBJ2-1, with TRBD2 matching over 11 bases. Germline assignment: CDR1 SNHLY and CDR2 FYNNEI. V gave up 4 bases and J gave up 14 bases; unmatched junction bases: 4. This CDR3 contains 12 residues.